Below, 16 T cell receptor beta chains from the same sample are listed, as sequenced in a study of cytotoxic CD8 clonotypes in ibrutinib-treated CLL. Libraries were prepared by immunoSEQ multiplex PCR; TCRdb keeps only in-frame clonotypes and omits some of them. The table lists around 91,000 clones, just over 85% of them singletons. The sequences come from PBMCs, collected before ibrutinib treatment. The receptors here all came from a human donor with chronic lymphocytic leukemia.

Remarks on this clone: The junction differs from germline at one of its ends, possibly a read error. The chain has TRBV14 and TRBJ2-7; perhaps TRBD1 as D (6 bases). Germline values: CDR1 SGHDN, CDR2 FVKESK. The CDR3 loop spans 18 amino acids. CDR3 region: CASSQGFSGTYSRKGLVF. The CDR3 bases are TGTGCCAGCAGCCAAGGTTTCTCCGGGACATACTCCCGGAAAGGCTTGGTGTTC.

The chain links TRBV5-1 to TRBJ2-7; no reliable D call. The CDR3 contains 14 residues. From germline, CDR1 is SGHRS and CDR2 YFSETQ. V was clipped by 4 bases and J by 1 base, with 12 bases between them. The CDR3 coding sequence is TGCGCCAGCAGCGGAAGGACGGATTCCTACGAGCAGTACTTC. It encodes CASSGRTDSYEQYF.

The J gene is TRBJ2-2, the V gene TRBV11-2; D not resolved. The CDR3 sequence is 15 residues long. V lost 7 bases, J lost 5 bases, and 17 bases lay in between. Germline V lookup: CDR1 SGHAT, CDR2 FQNNGV. The CDR3 spells CASTEMGFGTGELFF. CDR3 bases: TGTGCCAGCACCGAGATGGGGTTCGGGACCGGGGAGCTGTTTTTT.

V gene TRBV4-3 combines with J gene TRBJ1-2; 7 positions match TRBD1. Germline V gene sequence: CDR1 LGHNA, CDR2 YSLEER. The CDR3 runs to 15 residues. V lost 3 bases to trimming and J lost 4 bases; unmatched junction nucleotides: 8. Here the CDR3 DNA reads TGCGCCAGCAGCCAGGACAGGTCGATTCCCTATGGCTACACCTTC. Protein: CASSQDRSIPYGYTF.

The J gene is TRBJ2-7, the V gene TRBV5-1, with 9 nucleotides matching TRBD1. The CDR3 runs to 14 residues. After removal of 5 bases from V and 4 bases from J, the junction contained 7 bases not matched to a gene. Germline V gene data show CDR1 as SGHRS and CDR2 as YFSETQ. CDR3 coding DNA: TGCGCCAGCAGTTCCGGGACAGGGATTTACGAGCAGTACTTC. Amino acids: CASSSGTGIYEQYF. Using reference TRBV5-1 and TRBJ2-7 for the parts outside the CDR3, the full variable domain is KAGVTQTPRYLIKTRGQQVTLSCSPISGHRSVSWYQQTPGQGLQFLFEYFSETQRNKGNFPGRFSGRQFSNSRSEMNVSTLELGDSALYLCASSSGTGIYEQYFGPGTRLTVT.

This clone was picked up a small number of times. The chain links TRBV30 to TRBJ1-2; maybe TRBD1 (6 bases). The CDR3 extends over 14 amino acids. The V end lost 5 bases, the J end lost 4 bases, and 17 bases lay between the germline ends. CDR1 and CDR2 from the germline V gene are GTSNPN and SVGIG (reference sequence). The CDR3, as DNA: TGTGCCTGGGCCATCGACAGGATCGGCTATGGCTACACCTTC. Its protein is CAWAIDRIGYGYTF.

In this sample, this clone turned up once. V gene TRBV7-9 combines with J gene TRBJ1-3, with D hard to call. CDR3 length equals 14 residues. V was trimmed by 6 bases and J by 8 bases, leaving 17 bases between them. The germline CDR1 and CDR2 sequences are SEHNR and FQNEAQ (reference sequence). The CDR3 DNA reads as TGTGCCAGCAGAGTGTCCGAACTGAGTGACACCATATATTTT. Amino acids: CASRVSELSDTIYF.

This rearrangement joins TRBV18 to TRBJ2-7; 7 bases match TRBD2. Germline-derived CDR1 and CDR2 are KGHSH and LQKENI. With V trimmed by 3 bases and J by 3 bases, 11 bases remained unmatched. This CDR3 comprises 16 residues. The CDR3 region has the DNA TGTGCCAGCTCACCCGGCTGGGGGGGAGAAAGCTACGAGCAGTACTTC. Protein: CASSPGWGGESYEQYF.

The chain couples TRBV7-3 to TRBJ1-2; perhaps TRBD1 as D (5 bases). This CDR3 comprises 14 residues. The germline gives CDR1 SGHTA, CDR2 FQGTGA. V lost 1 base and J lost 4, with 10 bases in between. The DNA for the CDR3 is TGTGCCAGCAGCTTAAATGACAGAAGCTATGGCTACACCTTC. Its translation is CASSLNDRSYGYTF.

This clone was detected only a few times. The CDR3 coding sequence is TGTGCCAGCAGTCAAGAGGGACAGGTCTCCTACGAGCAGTACTTC. Its protein is CASSQEGQVSYEQYF. The V gene is TRBV11-3, the J gene TRBJ2-7; the match to TRBD1 covers 8 bases. The CDR3 is made up of 15 amino acids. The germline V gene encodes CDR1 SGHNT and CDR2 YENEEA. V trimming: 6 bases; J trimming: 0 bases; junction bases outside the gene matches: 7.

CDR3 coding DNA: TGTGCTAGTGGTTCAGACAGGGGGCGGGATTCAAGATATGAGCAGTTCTTC. This codes for CASGSDRGRDSRYEQFF. The chain combines TRBV12-5 with TRBJ2-1; 10 bases are a match to TRBD1. Germline CDR1 reads LGHNT; CDR2 reads FRNRAP. CDR3 length: 17 amino acids. With V trimmed by 4 bases and J by 8 bases, 14 bases remained unmatched.

The J gene is TRBJ2-3, the V gene TRBV7-2, with no clear D. With 4 bases removed from V and 2 bases from J, the gap between germline ends came to 10 bases. Germline-derived CDR1 and CDR2 are SGHTA and FQGNSA. The CDR3 is made up of 14 amino acids. The CDR3 reads CASSWAGTTDTQYF. The CDR3 DNA follows: TGTGCCAGCAGCTGGGCAGGCACCACAGATACGCAGTATTTT.

V usage is TRBV28 and J usage is TRBJ1-2; D unresolved. This CDR3 is 11 amino acids long. The V end was cut by 8 bases, the J end by 1 base, with 5 bases between. Looked up from germline, CDR1 is MDHEN and CDR2 is SYDVKM. In DNA, the CDR3 is TGTGCCAGCGCAGTTAACTATGGCTACACCTTC. This sequence encodes CASAVNYGYTF.

This chain connects TRBV27 to TRBJ2-7, with TRBD1 matching over 9 bases. The ends lost 5 bases at V and 0 bases at J; junction bases unmatched: 5. CDR3 length: 15 amino acids. Per germline, CDR1 MNHEY and CDR2 SMNVEV (reference sequence). Here the CDR3 DNA reads TGTGCCAGCAGTACGCCGGGACAGGGCTCCTACGAGCAGTACTTC. Translated, it gives CASSTPGQGSYEQYF.

This clone was detected only once. V and J are TRBV4-1 and TRBJ2-7, with 12 bases lining up with TRBD1. The CDR3 runs 15 residues. The V segment lost 2 bases and the J segment 5 bases; nucleotides outside the gene matches: 4. Germline V gives CDR1 MGHRA, CDR2 YSYEKL. In nucleotides, the CDR3 is TGCGCCAGCAGCCAACCACGGGACAGGGGGCACGAGCAGTACTTC. Translated: CASSQPRDRGHEQYF.

This sequence joins TRBV6-6 and TRBJ1-1; D remains ambiguous. The length of the CDR3 is 13 residues. CDR1 MNHNY and CDR2 SVGAGI come from the germline V gene (reference sequence). Deletions cut 0 bases from V and 0 bases from J, with 2 bases between. The CDR3 spells CASSYSMNTEAFF. In nucleotides, the CDR3 is TGTGCCAGCAGTTACTCGATGAACACTGAAGCTTTCTTT.